These 19 T cell receptor beta chains were all obtained from the same sample, sequenced in a study of T cell repertoires and Cas9 in healthy adults. Measured with immunoSEQ multiplex PCR; TCRdb has only the in-frame clones, and not every one. Here the sample spans 20,000 to 25,000 clones, roughly 90% being singletons. Sequencing was done on a sample of CD4+ effector T cells (CD127+, CD25-, CD137-, CD154-) from PBMCs; culture status not recorded. These receptors were obtained from a human donor in good health.

The rearrangement uses TRBV7-9 and TRBJ2-5, with 11 positions matching TRBD2. V gave up 3 bases and J gave up 1 base; unmatched junction bases: 10. CDR1 is SEHNR, CDR2 FQNEAQ, per germline (reference sequence). The CDR3 spans 18 residues. The CDR3 spells CASSFVSGGAWGQETQYF. The CDR3 nucleotides read TGTGCCAGCAGCTTTGTTAGCGGGGGGGCCTGGGGCCAAGAGACCCAGTACTTC. Combining the CDR3 with reference TRBV7-9 and TRBJ2-5 gives the whole variable domain DTGVSQNPRHKITKRGQNVTFRCDPISEHNRLYWYRQTLGQGPEFLTYFQNEAQLEKSRLLSDRFSAERPKGSFSTLEIQRTEQGDSAMYLCASSFVSGGAWGQETQYFGPGTRLLVL.

The chain employs TRBV11-3 and TRBJ1-1, with unresolved D. Looked up from germline, CDR1 is SGHNT and CDR2 is YENEEA. The V end lost 1 base, the J end lost 7 bases, and 7 bases lay between the germline ends. This CDR3 contains 12 residues. For the CDR3, the DNA is TGTGCCAGCAGCTTAGCCGGCCGTGAAGCTTTCTTT. Its translation is CASSLAGREAFF.

This chain links TRBV4-3 with TRBJ2-3, with 9 nucleotides matching TRBD2. Germline CDR1 is LGHNA and CDR2 is YSLEER. Unmatched junction bases numbered 7, after V lost 1 base and J lost 5 bases. This CDR3 is built from 16 residues. The CDR3, as DNA: TGCGCCAGCAGCCAAGTCCTTAGCGGGAGTGGAGATACGCAGTATTTT. Encoded protein: CASSQVLSGSGDTQYF.

V usage is TRBV18 and J usage is TRBJ1-1, with 7 bases identical to TRBD1. The CDR3 is 13 amino acids. J lost 8 bases, V lost 1 base, and 4 bases had no gene match. Germline V gene sequence: CDR1 KGHSH, CDR2 LQKENI. The CDR3 sequence is CASSPREQGEAFF. The CDR3 DNA is TGTGCCAGCTCACCACGAGAACAGGGGGAAGCTTTCTTT.

This chain connects TRBV5-1 to TRBJ2-2, with 7 bases aligning to TRBD1. CDR3 length equals 17 residues. V was pared by 1 base and J by 0 bases, with 6 bases of the junction left unmatched. CDR1 SGHRS and CDR2 YFSETQ come from the germline V gene. CDR3 sequence: CASSLLGTASNTGELFF. The CDR3 nucleotides are TGCGCCAGCAGCTTGTTGGGGACAGCCTCGAACACCGGGGAGCTGTTTTTT.

The table lists this clone with a few counts. The chain uses TRBV14 and TRBJ2-3; no firm D call. The CDR3 sequence is 13 residues long. The germline V and J ends were trimmed by 3 bases and 3 bases, with 7 bases remaining between them. CDR1 SGHDN and CDR2 FVKESK come from the germline V gene. The CDR3 coding sequence is TGTGCCAGCAGCCATGTAGGTACAGATACGCAGTATTTT. Its translation is CASSHVGTDTQYF.

The gene calls are TRBV11-2 and TRBJ2-7; the D call may be TRBD1 or TRBD2 (7 bases each). Trimming stripped 5 bases from V and 9 bases from J, with 17 bases between. The CDR3 spans 13 residues. Germline V CDR1 and CDR2: SGHAT, FQNNGV. CDR3 protein: CASSQGGGHGQYV. CDR3 DNA sequence: TGTGCCAGCAGCCAGGGGGGAGGGCACGGGCAGTACGTC.

In regard to this clone: The junction departs from germline at one end; a sequencing error may be responsible. The rearrangement links TRBV5-1 to TRBJ2-7; 8 bases fit TRBD1. Per germline, CDR1 SGHRS and CDR2 YFSETQ. The CDR3 spans 16 residues. CDR3 bases: TGCGCCAGCAGATTGGGCCCGGGACAGGCCTCCTACGAGCAGTACTTC. This gives the protein CASRLGPGQASYEQYF. Full variable domain (missing parts from reference TRBV5-1 and TRBJ2-7): KAGVTQTPRYLIKTRGQQVTLSCSPISGHRSVSWYQQTPGQGLQFLFEYFSETQRNKGNFPGRFSGRQFSNSRSEMNVSTLELGDSALYLCASRLGPGQASYEQYFGPGTRLTVT.

This chain uses TRBV5-1 with TRBJ2-3, with no clear D. V was clipped by 7 bases and J by 0 bases, with 12 bases between them. Germline CDR1 SGHRS, CDR2 YFSETQ. This CDR3 has 14 amino acids. CDR3 sequence reads: CASRAGPSTDTQYF. For the CDR3, the DNA is TGCGCCAGCCGTGCTGGGCCGAGCACAGATACGCAGTATTTT.

The chain couples TRBV7-2 to TRBJ2-5; 11 positions match TRBD2. V trimming: 1 base; J trimming: 7 bases; junction bases outside the gene matches: 5. The CDR3 has 15 amino acids. Germline V gene sequence: CDR1 SGHTA, CDR2 FQGNSA. For the CDR3, the DNA is TGTGCCAGCAGCTTAGGTCTAGCGGGGGGTGGGACCCAGTACTTC. Translated: CASSLGLAGGGTQYF.

The rearrangement uses TRBV5-1 and TRBJ2-2; perhaps TRBD1 as D (5 bases). The CDR3 loop spans 16 amino acids. The germline V gene encodes CDR1 SGHRS and CDR2 YFSETQ. V lost 1 base and J lost 7, with 17 bases in between. CDR3 in amino acids: CASSLPGHSGNGELFF. The CDR3 DNA sequence: TGCGCCAGCAGCTTGCCCGGACACTCAGGTAACGGGGAGCTGTTTTTT.

The chain employs TRBV30 and TRBJ1-5, with TRBD1 identical over 8 bases. The CDR3 covers 15 residues. The germline CDR1 and CDR2 sequences are GTSNPN and SVGIG (reference sequence). Trimming took 3 bases from V and 4 from J; bases not matched to a gene: 8. The CDR3 region has the DNA TGTGCCTGGAGCGAGGGGACAGGAATTAATCAGCCCCAGCATTTT. This encodes CAWSEGTGINQPQHF.

The genes are TRBV5-4 and TRBJ1-1, with TRBD1 matching 7 bases. V lost 4 bases and J lost 5; bases outside the gene matches: 5. The CDR3 covers 13 residues. Germline V CDR1 and CDR2: SGHNT, YYREEE (reference sequence). CDR3 in DNA: TGTGCCAGCAGCCGGGACAGTGATACTGAAGCTTTCTTT. Its translation is CASSRDSDTEAFF.

The gene calls are TRBV7-2 and TRBJ1-5, with D possibly being TRBD1 (6 bases). V shed 5 bases and J shed 0 bases, with 20 bases lying between them. The germline V gene has CDR1 SGHTA and CDR2 FQGNSA. The CDR3 length is 18 residues. CDR3 amino acids: CASSQLLLDSYSNQPQHF. As DNA, the CDR3 is TGTGCCAGCAGCCAATTACTCTTGGACAGTTATAGCAATCAGCCCCAGCATTTT.

The chain links TRBV9 to TRBJ2-3, with 10 bases aligning to TRBD1. V shed 0 bases and J 6 bases; nucleotides not matched to a gene: 4. The CDR3 is made up of 15 amino acids. Germline CDR1 and CDR2: SGDLS and YYNGEE. The CDR3 DNA reads TGTGCCAGCAGCGTAGAGGGACAGGGGATCGATACGCAGTATTTT. Its protein product is CASSVEGQGIDTQYF.

This rearrangement joins TRBV5-6 to TRBJ1-5; 9 bases fit TRBD1. The CDR3 consists of 13 residues. Germline lookup yields CDR1 SGHDT and CDR2 YYEEEE. J was trimmed by 8 bases and V by 3 bases; bases with no gene match: 3. CDR3 in DNA: TGTGCCAGCAGCTGGGACAGGGCTAAGCCCCAGCATTTT. Translating it yields CASSWDRAKPQHF.

The rearrangement joins TRBV19 to TRBJ1-2, with D unresolved. Germline CDR1 is LNHDA and CDR2 is SQIVND (reference sequence). The CDR3 length is 16 residues. The V gene lost 0 bases and the J gene lost 6 bases, with 17 bases spanning the gap. The CDR3 bases are TGTGCCAGTAGTATAGATCTATCCTGGTATGAACATGGCTACACCTTC. Translating gives CASSIDLSWYEHGYTF.

This sequence joins TRBV5-6 and TRBJ2-5; 16 bases fit TRBD2. The CDR3 is made up of 18 amino acids. V shed 1 base, J shed 5 bases, and the junction held 8 bases outside the gene matches. Germline CDR1 SGHDT, CDR2 YYEEEE. CDR3 region: CASSLFGTSGRAWETQYF. CDR3 sequence (DNA): TGTGCCAGCAGCTTGTTCGGGACTAGCGGGAGGGCCTGGGAGACCCAGTACTTC.

The V gene is TRBV2, the J gene TRBJ1-1, with D hard to call. Per germline, CDR1 SNHLY and CDR2 FYNNEI. The CDR3 consists of 11 residues. Trimming left V 1 base short and J 9 bases short, with 6 bases between. The CDR3 DNA reads as TGTGCCAGCAGTGAAGAGAACAAAGCTTTCTTT. This encodes CASSEENKAFF.